Sequencing of this T cell receptor (beta chain) was carried out in a study of shared clonotypes between healthy human individuals. Overall study findings and caveats: There were few donors, and this limited the genetic and exposure-history diversity represented.

From germline, CDR1 is SGHNT and CDR2 YYREEE (reference sequence). This CDR3 region has 14 residues. Trimming removed 4 bases at V and 4 bases at J, with 14 bases between. This clone was detected only a few times. Antigen unknown. Generated by immunoSEQ multiplex PCR, the TCRdb table keeps only in-frame clones and is missing some. The table has roughly 2.1 million clones, about 92% seen once. CD45RO-negative CD8 cells positively selected for CCR7 made up the naive population, which excluded terminally differentiated effector memory CD45RA+ cells. Sequences were obtained from naive CD8+ T cells from PBMCs. The TCR was taken from a man aged 18 to 29 in good health. Some clones in this sample may be carry-over from other donors' samples. The V gene is TRBV5-4, the J gene TRBJ1-1; TRBD1 might be the D (5 bases). As DNA, the CDR3 is TGTGCCAGCAGCAGAGGGACGCGTAGCACTGAAGCTTTCTTT. Protein product: CASSRGTRSTEAFF.